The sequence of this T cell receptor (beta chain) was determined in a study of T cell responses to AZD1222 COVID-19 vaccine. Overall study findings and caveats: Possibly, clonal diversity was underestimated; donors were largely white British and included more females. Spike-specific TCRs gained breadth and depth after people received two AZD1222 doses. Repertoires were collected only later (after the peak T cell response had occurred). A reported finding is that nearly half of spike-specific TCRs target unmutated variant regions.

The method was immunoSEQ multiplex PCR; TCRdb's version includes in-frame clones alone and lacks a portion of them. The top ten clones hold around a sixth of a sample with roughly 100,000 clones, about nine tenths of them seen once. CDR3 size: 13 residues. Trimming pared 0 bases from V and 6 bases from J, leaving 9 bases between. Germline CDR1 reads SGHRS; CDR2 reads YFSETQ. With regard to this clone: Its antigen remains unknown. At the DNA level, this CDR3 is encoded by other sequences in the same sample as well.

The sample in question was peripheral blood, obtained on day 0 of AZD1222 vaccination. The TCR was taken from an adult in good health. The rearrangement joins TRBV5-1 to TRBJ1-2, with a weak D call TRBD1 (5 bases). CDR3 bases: TGCGCCAGCAGCTTGGCATCCAGGGATGGCTACACCTTC. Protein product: CASSLASRDGYTF.